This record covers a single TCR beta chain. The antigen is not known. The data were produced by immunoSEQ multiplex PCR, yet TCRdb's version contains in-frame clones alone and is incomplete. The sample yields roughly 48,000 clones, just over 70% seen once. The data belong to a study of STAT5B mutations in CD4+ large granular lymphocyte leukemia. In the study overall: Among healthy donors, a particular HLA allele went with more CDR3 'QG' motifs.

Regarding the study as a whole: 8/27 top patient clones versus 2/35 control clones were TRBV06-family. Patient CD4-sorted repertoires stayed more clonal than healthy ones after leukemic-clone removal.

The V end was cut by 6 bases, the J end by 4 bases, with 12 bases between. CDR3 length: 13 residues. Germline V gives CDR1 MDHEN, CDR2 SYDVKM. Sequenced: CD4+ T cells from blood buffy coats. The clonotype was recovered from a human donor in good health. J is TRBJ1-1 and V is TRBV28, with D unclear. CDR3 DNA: TGTGCCAGCAGCGTCCGGGGTGTCACTGAAGCTTTCTTT. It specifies CASSVRGVTEAFF.